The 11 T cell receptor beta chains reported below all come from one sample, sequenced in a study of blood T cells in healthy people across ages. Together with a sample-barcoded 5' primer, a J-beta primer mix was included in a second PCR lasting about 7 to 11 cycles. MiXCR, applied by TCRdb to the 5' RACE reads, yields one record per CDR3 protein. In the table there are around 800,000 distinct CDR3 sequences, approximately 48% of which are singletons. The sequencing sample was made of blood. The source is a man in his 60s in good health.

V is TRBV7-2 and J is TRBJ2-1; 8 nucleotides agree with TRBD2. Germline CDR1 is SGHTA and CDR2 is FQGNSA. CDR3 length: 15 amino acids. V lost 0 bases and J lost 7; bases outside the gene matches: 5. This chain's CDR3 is CASSLAGGGLNEQFF. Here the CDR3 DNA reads TGTGCCAGCAGCTTAGCCGGGGGGGGACTGAATGAGCAGTTCTTC.

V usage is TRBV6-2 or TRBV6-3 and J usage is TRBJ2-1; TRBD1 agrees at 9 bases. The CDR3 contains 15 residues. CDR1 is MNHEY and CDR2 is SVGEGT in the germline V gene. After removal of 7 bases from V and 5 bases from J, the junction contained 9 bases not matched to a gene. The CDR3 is CASTARTGADNEQFF. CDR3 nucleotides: TGTGCCAGCACCGCGCGGACAGGGGCCGACAATGAGCAGTTCTTC.

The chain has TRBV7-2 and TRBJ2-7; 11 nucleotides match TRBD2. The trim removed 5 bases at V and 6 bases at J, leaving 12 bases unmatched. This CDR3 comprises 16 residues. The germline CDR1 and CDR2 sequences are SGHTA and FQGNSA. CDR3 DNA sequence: TGTGCCAGCAGCCCACGGGTCGGGCTAGCGGGGGGCGAGCAGTACTTC. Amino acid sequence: CASSPRVGLAGGEQYF.

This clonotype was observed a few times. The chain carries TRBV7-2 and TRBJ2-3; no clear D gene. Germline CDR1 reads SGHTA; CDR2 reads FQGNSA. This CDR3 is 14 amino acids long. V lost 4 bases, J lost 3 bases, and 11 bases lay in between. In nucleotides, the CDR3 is TGTGCCAGCAGCTCCAACATGGGGACAGATACGCAGTATTTT. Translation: CASSSNMGTDTQYF.

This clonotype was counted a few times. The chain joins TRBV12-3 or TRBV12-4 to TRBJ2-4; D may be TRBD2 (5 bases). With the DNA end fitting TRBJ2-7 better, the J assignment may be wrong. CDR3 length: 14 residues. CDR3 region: CASSLAPGVDEQYF. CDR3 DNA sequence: TGTGCCAGCAGTTTAGCGCCCGGGGTCGACGAGCAGTACTTC.

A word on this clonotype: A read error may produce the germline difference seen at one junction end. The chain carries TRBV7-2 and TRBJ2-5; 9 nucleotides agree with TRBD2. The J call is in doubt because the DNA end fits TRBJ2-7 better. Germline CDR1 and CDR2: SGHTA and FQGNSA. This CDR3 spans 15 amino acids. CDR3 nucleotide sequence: TGTGCCGGCAGTCGAAAAGCGGGGGGTAGTCACGAGCAGTACTTC. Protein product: CAGSRKAGGSHEQYF.

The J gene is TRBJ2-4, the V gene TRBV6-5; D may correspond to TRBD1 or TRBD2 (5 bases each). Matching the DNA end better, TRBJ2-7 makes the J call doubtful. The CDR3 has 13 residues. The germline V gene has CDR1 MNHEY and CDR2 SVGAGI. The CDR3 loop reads CASSYGDAYEQYF. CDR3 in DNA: TGTGCCAGCAGTTACGGGGACGCCTACGAGCAGTACTTC.

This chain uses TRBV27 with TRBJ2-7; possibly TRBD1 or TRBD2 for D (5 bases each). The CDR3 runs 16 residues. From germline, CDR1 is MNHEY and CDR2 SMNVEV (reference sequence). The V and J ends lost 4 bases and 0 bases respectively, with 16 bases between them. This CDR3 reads CASSYSASGASYEQYF. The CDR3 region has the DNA TGTGCCAGCAGTTATTCTGCGTCCGGGGCCTCCTACGAGCAGTACTTC.

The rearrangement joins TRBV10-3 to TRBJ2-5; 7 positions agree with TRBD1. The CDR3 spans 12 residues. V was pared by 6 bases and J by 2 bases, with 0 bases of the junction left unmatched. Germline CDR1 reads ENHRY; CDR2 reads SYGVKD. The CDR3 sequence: CAIRGQQETQYF. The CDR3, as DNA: TGTGCCATCAGGGGACAGCAAGAGACCCAGTACTTC.

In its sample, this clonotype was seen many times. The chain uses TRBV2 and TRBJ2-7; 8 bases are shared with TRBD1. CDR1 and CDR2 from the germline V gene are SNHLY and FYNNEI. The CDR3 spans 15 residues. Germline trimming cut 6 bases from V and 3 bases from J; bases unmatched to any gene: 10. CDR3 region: CASSPGQGQGYEQYF. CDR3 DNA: TGTGCCAGCAGCCCGGGCCAAGGACAGGGCTACGAGCAGTACTTC.

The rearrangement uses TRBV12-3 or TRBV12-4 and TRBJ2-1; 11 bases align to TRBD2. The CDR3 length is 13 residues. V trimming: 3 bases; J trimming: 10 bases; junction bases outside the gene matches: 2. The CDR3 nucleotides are TGTGCCAGCAGTTTGGGGACTAGCGGAGAGCAGTTCTTC. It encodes CASSLGTSGEQFF.